The rows below give T cell receptor beta chains drawn from one sample of a study of cytomegalovirus exposure and HLA in healthy donors. Sequenced by immunoSEQ multiplex PCR; TCRdb stores in-frame clones only, minus some. Reported are 50,000 to 80,000 clones; the ten largest clones contain 3.6%. Sequencing used PBMCs. The source of these receptors is a woman aged 18 to 35 in good health and CMV-seronegative. Both conserved end residues are part of each CDR3. The D gene is left open where the match is weak.

>TRBJ1-1|TRBD1|TRBV18
TGTGCCAGCTCACGGGACAGGGGTACGACTGAAGCTTTCTTT
CASSRDRGTTEAFF
>TRBJ2-1|TRBD2|TRBV9
TGTGCCAGCAGCTCCGGACTAGCGCTTCGTAGTGAGCAGTTCTTC
CASSSGLALRSEQFF
>TRBJ2-1|.|TRBV29-1
TGCAGCGTTGTGGGTGGCGGCTCCTACAATGAGCAGTTCTTC
CSVVGGGSYNEQFF
>TRBJ2-2|.|TRBV9
TGTGCCAGCAGCCCGGGGGACGGGGAGCTGTTTTTT
CASSPGDGELFF
>TRBJ2-7|TRBD2|TRBV30
TGTGCCTGGAGTGGAAGCGGGAGGGCATACTACGAGCAGTACTTC
CAWSGSGRAYYEQYF
>TRBJ1-2|TRBD1|TRBV19
TGTGCCAGTAGTGGGGACAGGGGGGTCTATGGCTACACCTTC
CASSGDRGVYGYTF
>TRBJ1-1|.|TRBV18
TGTGCCAGCTCCCCGGGAAATGGGGACACTGAAGCTTTCTTT
CASSPGNGDTEAFF
>TRBJ2-3|.|TRBV11-1
TGTGCCAGCAGCTTACCTACAGGGTTGCGCACAGATACGCAGTATTTT
CASSLPTGLRTDTQYF
>TRBJ2-2|TRBD2|TRBV15
TGTGCCACCAGCAGAGATAGGTCTAGCGGGGGGGCCACCGGGGAGCTGTTTTTT
CATSRDRSSGGATGELFF
>TRBJ1-1|.|TRBV11-3
TGTGCCAGCAGCTTACTGGCCACTGAAGCTTTCTTT
CASSLLATEAFF
>TRBJ2-5|.|TRBV25-1
TGTGCCAGCAGTCCGGACCGCGCCGGAGGATTTGAGACCCAGTACTTC
CASSPDRAGGFETQYF
>TRBJ2-5|TRBD1|TRBV7-9
TGTGCCAGCAGCTTCCCGGGACAGGGAATCGGAGAGACCCAGTACTTC
CASSFPGQGIGETQYF
>TRBJ2-4|TRBD2|TRBV4-2
TGTGCCAGCAGCCAAGATTGGGGGGAGGGCCCCTTCTCCGGAAACATTCAGTACTTC
CASSQDWGEGPFSGNIQYF
>TRBJ1-1|.|TRBV6-1
TGTGCCAGCAAGACAGGCCAGCTGAACACTGAAGCTTTCTTT
CASKTGQLNTEAFF
>TRBJ1-2|.|TRBV7-9
TGTGCCAGCAGCTTAGGCCCCCAGGGGAACTATGGCTACACCTTC
CASSLGPQGNYGYTF
>TRBJ1-2|.|TRBV5-6
TGTGCCAGCAGCTTGGTATCAACCGAGTTTCGCTACACCTTC
CASSLVSTEFRYTF
>TRBJ2-7|TRBD1|TRBV5-1
TGCGCCAGCAGCTTCGGTAGGGGGACAGTTTTTTACGAGCAGTACTTC
CASSFGRGTVFYEQYF
>TRBJ2-1|.|TRBV7-9
TGTGCCAGCAGCTTAGCGCGGCAGGGCTACAATGAGCAGTTCTTC
CASSLARQGYNEQFF
>TRBJ1-5|.|TRBV7-6
TGTGCCAGCAGCCCACGACAGTATGTTGGTCAGCCCCAGCATTTT
CASSPRQYVGQPQHF
>TRBJ1-1|TRBD1|TRBV4-2
TGTGCCAGCAGCCAAGCCATCACAGGGGCCTTGAACACTGAAGCTTTCTTT
CASSQAITGALNTEAFF
>TRBJ1-1|.|TRBV28
TGTGCCAGCAGCAGGACAGACACTGAAGCTTTCTTT
CASSRTDTEAFF
>TRBJ2-7|.|TRBV7-9
TGTGCCAGCAGCTGGGTTCGGGATTACGAGCAGTACTTC
CASSWVRDYEQYF
>TRBJ2-3|.|TRBV29-1
TGCAGCGTGACACAAACCACAGATACGCAGTATTTT
CSVTQTTDTQYF
>TRBJ2-3|TRBD2|TRBV25-1
TGTGCCAGCAGTGCGGCACTAGCGCTTAGCACAGATACGCAGTATTTT
CASSAALALSTDTQYF
>TRBJ2-7|.|TRBV15
TGTGCCACCAGCAGAGGAGGGCGGGGGCCCTACGAGCAGTACTTC
CATSRGGRGPYEQYF
>TRBJ1-2|.|TRBV30
TGTGCCTGGAGTGTCCGCACTGTTACAGGAGTTCGGTATGGCTACACCTTC
CAWSVRTVTGVRYGYTF
>TRBJ1-1|TRBD1|TRBV13
TGTGCCAGCAGCTTAGTAGGACAGGGGATTAACACTGAAGCTTTCTTT
CASSLVGQGINTEAFF
>TRBJ1-1|TRBD1|TRBV6-5
TGTGCCAGCAGGCAGACAGGGGCCGCTTTCTTT
CASRQTGAAFF
>TRBJ1-6|TRBD1|TRBV7-9
TGTGCCAGCGCGTCAACAGGGGTAGGTTCACCCCTCCACTTT
CASASTGVGSPLHF
>TRBJ2-5|TRBD2|TRBV14
TGTGCCAGCAGCCAAGATTCCAGTCCATGGACTAGGGAGACCCAGTACTTC
CASSQDSSPWTRETQYF
>TRBJ2-2|.|TRBV18
TGTGCCAGCTCACCTCGGACCGGGGAGCTGTTTTTT
CASSPRTGELFF
>TRBJ1-5|.|TRBV19
TGTGCCAGTATTGCGGGGGTCCGCAGCAATCAGCCCCAGCATTTT
CASIAGVRSNQPQHF
>TRBJ1-2|.|TRBV18
TGTGCCAGCTCACCGTCGACAACTAACTATGGCTACACCTTC
CASSPSTTNYGYTF
>TRBJ1-6|.|TRBV4-1
TGCGCCAGCAGCCAAGCGATGGGGAGTTCACCCCTCCACTTT
CASSQAMGSSPLHF
>TRBJ2-3|.|TRBV25-1
TGTGCCAGCACGGGAGAGGGGGGGGGCACAGATACGCAGTATTTT
CASTGEGGGTDTQYF
>TRBJ1-4|TRBD1|TRBV6-1
TGTGCCAGCAGTGAAGTCGGACAGGGTTATGAAAAACTGTTTTTT
CASSEVGQGYEKLFF
>TRBJ2-7|.|TRBV6-1
TGTGCCAGCACTGAGGACACGGGCTCCTACGAGCAGTACTTC
CASTEDTGSYEQYF
>TRBJ2-2|TRBD1|TRBV7-2
TGTGCCAGCGAGAGCCAGGGGGCAATCACCGGGGAGCTGTTTTTT
CASESQGAITGELFF
>TRBJ2-5|TRBD1|TRBV9
TGTGCCAGCAGCGGTGGGACAGGAGGAGAGACCCAGTACTTC
CASSGGTGGETQYF
>TRBJ1-5|.|TRBV4-1
TGCGCCAGCAGCCAAGATAGTAATGGGGAGGGACAGCCCCAGCATTTT
CASSQDSNGEGQPQHF
>TRBJ2-1|TRBD2|TRBV29-1
TGCAGCGTTGAGCTAGCGGGGGACACCGACAATGAGCAGTTCTTC
CSVELAGDTDNEQFF
>TRBJ1-1|.|TRBV2
TGTGCCAGCAGTGTTGGGCAGATTAACACTGAAGCTTTCTTT
CASSVGQINTEAFF
>TRBJ2-3|TRBD1|TRBV5-6
TGTGCCAGCAGCTCTGCCCGGGACAGCTCCACAGATACGCAGTATTTT
CASSSARDSSTDTQYF
>TRBJ2-4|TRBD2|TRBV29-1
TGCAGCGTCCACGACCCCAAACCGGGACTAGCGAGTCAGTACTTC
CSVHDPKPGLASQYF
>TRBJ2-1|TRBD2|TRBV4-1
TGCGCCAGCAGCCAGACTAGCGAAGCCTACAATGAGCAGTTCTTC
CASSQTSEAYNEQFF
>TRBJ1-1|.|TRBV29-1
TGCAGCGTTGAAGTAGGGGGGGCTGAAGCTTTCTTT
CSVEVGGAEAFF
>TRBJ2-1|TRBD1|TRBV5-1
TGCGCCAGCAGTGTTAGGCAGGGGGATGGTGAGCAGTTCTTC
CASSVRQGDGEQFF
>TRBJ1-3|TRBD1|TRBV4-1
TGCGCCAGCAGCCAAGCTGGGACAGGGAGGAACACCATATATTTT
CASSQAGTGRNTIYF
>TRBJ1-1|TRBD1|TRBV4-1
TGCGCCAGCAGCCACTCCGGGACAGGGGTGAACACTGAAGCTTTCTTT
CASSHSGTGVNTEAFF
>TRBJ2-7|TRBD1|TRBV11-2
TGTGCCAGCAGCGAGGGACAGGCGTTATCCTACGAGCAGTACTTC
CASSEGQALSYEQYF
>TRBJ2-1|TRBD2|TRBV5-1
TGCGCCAGCAGCCCAACTAGCGGGAGTATAAATGAGCAGTTCTTC
CASSPTSGSINEQFF
>TRBJ1-1|.|TRBV6-1
TGTGCCAGCAGAGGGAGGGGGTCGGTGAACACTGAAGCTTTCTTT
CASRGRGSVNTEAFF
>TRBJ2-7|.|TRBV13
TGTGCCAGCAGCCCCGGTCCTATGGGAGCCTACGAGCAGTACTTC
CASSPGPMGAYEQYF
>TRBJ1-2|.|TRBV18
TGTGCCAGCTCACCAACGACAGAAGTTAATGGAGCTAACTATGGCTACACCTTC
CASSPTTEVNGANYGYTF
>TRBJ1-5|.|TRBV5-4
TGTGCCAGCAGCTTGGGCGGGGACTATAGCAATCAGCCCCAGCATTTT
CASSLGGDYSNQPQHF
>TRBJ1-6|TRBD1|TRBV30
TGTGCCTGGAGGGCAGGGGGCGAGCATAATTCACCCCTCCACTTT
CAWRAGGEHNSPLHF
>TRBJ2-7|.|TRBV11-3
TGTGCCAGCAGCTCTGAAGAACTCTACGAGCAGTACTTC
CASSSEELYEQYF